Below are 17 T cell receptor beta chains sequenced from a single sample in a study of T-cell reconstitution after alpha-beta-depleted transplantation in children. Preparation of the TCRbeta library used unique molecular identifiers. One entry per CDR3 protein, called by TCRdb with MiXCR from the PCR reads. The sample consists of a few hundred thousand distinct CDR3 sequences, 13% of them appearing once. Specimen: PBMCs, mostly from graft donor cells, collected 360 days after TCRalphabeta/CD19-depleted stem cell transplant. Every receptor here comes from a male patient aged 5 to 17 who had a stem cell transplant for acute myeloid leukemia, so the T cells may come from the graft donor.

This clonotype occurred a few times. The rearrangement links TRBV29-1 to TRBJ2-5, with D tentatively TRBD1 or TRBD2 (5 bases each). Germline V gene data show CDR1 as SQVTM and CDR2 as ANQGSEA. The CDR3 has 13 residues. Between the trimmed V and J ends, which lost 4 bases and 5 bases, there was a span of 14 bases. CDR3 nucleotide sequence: TGCAGCGTTGGGGACGGGGTAGGGGAGACCCAGTACTTC. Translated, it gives CSVGDGVGETQYF.

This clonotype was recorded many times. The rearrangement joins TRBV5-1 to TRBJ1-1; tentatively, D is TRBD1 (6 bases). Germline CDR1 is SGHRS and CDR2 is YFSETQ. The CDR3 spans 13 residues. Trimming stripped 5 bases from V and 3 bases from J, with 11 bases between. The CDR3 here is CASRDSGHTEAFF. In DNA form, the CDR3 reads TGCGCCAGCAGGGACAGTGGGCACACTGAAGCTTTCTTT.

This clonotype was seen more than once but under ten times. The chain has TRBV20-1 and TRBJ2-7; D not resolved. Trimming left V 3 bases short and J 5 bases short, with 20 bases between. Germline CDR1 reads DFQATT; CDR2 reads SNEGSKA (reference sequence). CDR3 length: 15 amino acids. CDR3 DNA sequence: TGCAGTGCTAGTAAGGGCCTGGAGATATTAGACGAGCAGTACTTC. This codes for CSASKGLEILDEQYF.

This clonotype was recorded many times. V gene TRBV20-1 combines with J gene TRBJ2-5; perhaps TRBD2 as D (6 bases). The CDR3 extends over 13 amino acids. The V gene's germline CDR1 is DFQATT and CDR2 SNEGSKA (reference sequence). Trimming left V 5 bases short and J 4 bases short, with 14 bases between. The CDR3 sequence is CSAAGGVGETQYF. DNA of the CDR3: TGCAGTGCTGCCGGCGGGGTGGGAGAGACCCAGTACTTC.

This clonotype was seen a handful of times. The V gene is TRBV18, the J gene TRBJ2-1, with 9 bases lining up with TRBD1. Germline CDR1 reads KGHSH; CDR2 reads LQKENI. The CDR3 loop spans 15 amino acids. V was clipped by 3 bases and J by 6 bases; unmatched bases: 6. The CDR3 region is CASSPRDRVSNEQFF. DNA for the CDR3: TGTGCCAGCTCACCGCGGGACAGGGTATCCAATGAGCAGTTCTTC.

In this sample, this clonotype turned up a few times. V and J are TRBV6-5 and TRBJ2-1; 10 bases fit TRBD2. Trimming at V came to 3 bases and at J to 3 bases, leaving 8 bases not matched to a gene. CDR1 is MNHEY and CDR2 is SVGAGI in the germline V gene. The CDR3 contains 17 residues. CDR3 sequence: CASSYKLAGARYNEQFF. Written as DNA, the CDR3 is TGTGCCAGCAGTTATAAGCTAGCGGGAGCTCGCTACAATGAGCAGTTCTTC.

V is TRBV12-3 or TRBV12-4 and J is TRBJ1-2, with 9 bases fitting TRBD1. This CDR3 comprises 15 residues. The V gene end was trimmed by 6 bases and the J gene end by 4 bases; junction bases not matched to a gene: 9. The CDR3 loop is CASSPVDRGIYGYTF. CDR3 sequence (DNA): TGTGCCAGCAGCCCTGTGGACAGGGGAATCTATGGCTACACCTTC.

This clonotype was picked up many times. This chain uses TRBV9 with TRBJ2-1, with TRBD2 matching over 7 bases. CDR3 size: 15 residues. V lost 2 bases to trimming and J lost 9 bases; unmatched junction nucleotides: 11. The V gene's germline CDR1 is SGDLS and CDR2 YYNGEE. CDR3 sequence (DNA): TGTGCCAGCAGCGTTTCGGCGGGAGAGCAAGGTGAGCAGTTCTTC. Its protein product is CASSVSAGEQGEQFF.

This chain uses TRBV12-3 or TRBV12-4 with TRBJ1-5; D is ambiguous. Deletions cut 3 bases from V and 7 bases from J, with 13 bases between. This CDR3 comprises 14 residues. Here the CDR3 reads CASSFSLVGQPQHF. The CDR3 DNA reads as TGTGCCAGCAGTTTCTCCCTTGTGGGGCAGCCCCAGCATTTT.

CDR3 coding DNA: TGTGCCAGCACGAAACAGGGGCCCCCATACAATGAGCAGTTCTTC. As protein: CASTKQGPPYNEQFF. This chain connects TRBV11-2 to TRBJ2-1; 7 bases map to TRBD1. CDR1 SGHAT and CDR2 FQNNGV come from the germline V gene. The V gene end was trimmed by 7 bases and the J gene end by 4 bases; junction bases not matched to a gene: 10. This CDR3 is 15 amino acids long. The full variable domain, completed using reference TRBV11-2 and TRBJ2-1, is EAGVAQSPRYKIIEKRQSVAFWCNPISGHATLYWYQQILGQGPKLLIQFQNNGVVDDSQLPKDRFSAERLKGVDSTLKIQPAKLEDSAVYLCASTKQGPPYNEQFFGPGTRLTVL.

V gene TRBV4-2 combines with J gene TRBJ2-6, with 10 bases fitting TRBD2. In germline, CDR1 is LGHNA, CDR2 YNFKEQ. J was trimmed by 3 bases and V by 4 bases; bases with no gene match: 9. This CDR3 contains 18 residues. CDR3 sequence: CASSLWSGRVNGANVLTF. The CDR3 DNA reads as TGTGCCAGCAGCCTATGGAGCGGGAGGGTAAATGGGGCCAACGTCCTGACTTTC.

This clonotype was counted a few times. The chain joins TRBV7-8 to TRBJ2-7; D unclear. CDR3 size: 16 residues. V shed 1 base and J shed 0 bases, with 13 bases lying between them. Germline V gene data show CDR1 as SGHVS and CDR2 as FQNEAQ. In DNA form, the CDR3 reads TGTGCCAGCAGCTTAGACCGAACTCCTAGCTCCTACGAGCAGTACTTC. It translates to CASSLDRTPSSYEQYF.

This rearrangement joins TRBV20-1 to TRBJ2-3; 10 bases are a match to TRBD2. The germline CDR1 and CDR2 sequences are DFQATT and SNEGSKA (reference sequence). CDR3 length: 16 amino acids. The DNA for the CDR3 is TGCAGCTTCCGAGATAGCGGGAGGCCCTGGACAGATACGCAGTATTTT. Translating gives CSFRDSGRPWTDTQYF.

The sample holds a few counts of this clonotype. CDR3 bases: TGTGCCAGTCCCGATCCTCACTTTCTGGGGAAGAACACCGGGGAGCTGTTTTTT. It is translated as CASPDPHFLGKNTGELFF. The rearrangement joins TRBV11-2 to TRBJ2-2, with D unresolved. The CDR3 extends over 18 amino acids. The germline V and J ends were trimmed by 9 bases and 1 base, with 24 bases remaining between them. CDR1 and CDR2 (germline): SGHAT, FQNNGV.

For the CDR3, the DNA is TGTGCCAGCAGCGTAGAATCTGGCCGGCGTGGACACTCTGGGGCCAACGTCCTGACTTTC. As protein: CASSVESGRRGHSGANVLTF. The V and J genes are TRBV9 and TRBJ2-6; possible D gene TRBD1, 5 bases. V lost 0 bases and J 0 bases, leaving 19 bases between the germline ends. Germline CDR1 and CDR2: SGDLS and YYNGEE. This CDR3 region has 20 residues.

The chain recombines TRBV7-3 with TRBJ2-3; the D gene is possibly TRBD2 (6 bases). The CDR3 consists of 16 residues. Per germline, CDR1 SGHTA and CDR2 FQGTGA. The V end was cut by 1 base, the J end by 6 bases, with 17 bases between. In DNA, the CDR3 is TGTGCCAGCAGCTTAAGTTACGGGGGACGCTGGGATACGCAGTATTTT. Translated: CASSLSYGGRWDTQYF.

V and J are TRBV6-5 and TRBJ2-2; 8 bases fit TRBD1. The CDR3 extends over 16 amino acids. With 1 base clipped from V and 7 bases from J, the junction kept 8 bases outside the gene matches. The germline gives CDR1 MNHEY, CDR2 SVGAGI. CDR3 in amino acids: CASSYFGQGADGELFF. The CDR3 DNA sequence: TGTGCCAGCAGTTACTTCGGCCAGGGGGCGGACGGGGAGCTGTTTTTT.